This T cell receptor (beta chain) stems from a study of patients and donors after allogeneic stem cell transplantation. This CDR3 has 15 amino acids. In germline, CDR1 is SGDLS, CDR2 YYNGEE. There are a few counts of this clonotype. Germline is not matched at one junction end, which may reflect a read error. TCRdb independently ran MiXCR on the RT-PCR reads; one entry per CDR3 protein. Among about 200,000 distinct CDR3 sequences listed, around 40% were seen once. Material: blood, either unsorted or a sorted T cell fraction (not recorded which). This chain joins TRBV9 and TRBJ1-2; D ambiguous. The receptor comes from a human donor who was either an allogeneic HSCT recipient or a stem cell or donor lymphocyte infusion donor (not recorded which). It is not recorded whose cells these are; they may come from a transplant donor. The CDR3 DNA reads TGTGCCAACAGCGAATCAGGCTTTACTAACTATGGCTACACCTTC. Its translation: CANSESGFTNYGYTF. The whole variable domain, filled in from reference TRBV9 and TRBJ1-2, reads DSGVTQTPKHLITATGQRVTLRCSPRSGDLSVYWYQQSLDQGLQFLIQYYNGEERAKGNILERFSAQQFPDLHSELNLSSLELGDSALYFCANSESGFTNYGYTFGSGTRLTVV.